Given below is one TCR beta chain in context. Clones were read by immunoSEQ multiplex PCR, and TCRdb kept only the in-frame ones, dropping some. The sample yields approximately 78,000 clones, 75% to 90% seen once. This record comes from a study of blood T cell repertoires in COVID-19. Study in general: Acute-phase and convalescent COVID-19 samples originated in the United States, Italy and Spain. Nucleic acid was either cDNA or gDNA, and it came from T cells, B-cell-depleted T cells, or PBMCs.

Trimming took 6 bases from V and 2 from J; bases not matched to a gene: 3. Germline CDR1 reads SGHVS; CDR2 reads FQNEAQ. This CDR3 has 14 residues. J is TRBJ1-2 and V is TRBV7-8; TRBD1 matches 10 bases. The sequence was obtained from a woman aged 80 or over with acute or convalescent COVID-19. The sequenced sample consisted of peripheral blood. The CDR3: CASSWTGGNYGYTF. The CDR3 region has the DNA TGTGCCAGCAGTTGGACAGGGGGAAACTATGGCTACACCTTC.